The rows below give T cell receptor beta chains drawn from one sample of a study of CD8+ T cells in alopecia areata. Produced via immunoSEQ multiplex PCR; TCRdb's table is partial and in-frame only. This sample has under 300,000 clones, with under 80% found just once. The sample here was CD4+ T cells sorted from blood, taken at week 0. Receptors were obtained from a human donor with alopecia areata. CDR3s include the opening cysteine and the closing phenylalanine or tryptophan. D genes are given only for firm matches. Size is stated for part of the rows, as once, few or many counts, or as a class when the clone is expanded.

D	size	J	V	CDR3	DNA
.	few	TRBJ2-5	TRBV11-2	CASSYSRQETQYF	TGTGCCAGCAGCTACAGTCGTCAAGAGACCCAGTACTTC
TRBD1	.	TRBJ2-7	TRBV29-1	CSVGRDSLRGEQYF	TGCAGCGTTGGTCGGGACAGCCTAAGAGGCGAGCAGTACTTC
.	.	TRBJ2-5	TRBV7-2	CASSGRYQETQYF	TGTGCCAGCAGCGGACGGTACCAAGAGACCCAGTACTTC
.	.	TRBJ2-6	TRBV15	CATSRVQSGANVLTF	TGTGCCACCAGCAGAGTGCAATCTGGGGCCAACGTCCTGACTTTC
.	.	TRBJ2-5	TRBV6-5	CASSYSMAETQYF	TGTGCCAGCAGTTACTCTATGGCGGAGACCCAGTACTTC
TRBD1	few	TRBJ2-7	TRBV30	CAWTRDGTGGSYEQYF	TGTGCCTGGACACGGGACGGGACAGGGGGGTCCTACGAGCAGTACTTC
.	.	TRBJ1-6	TRBV5-6	CASSLGQTNSPLHF	TGTGCCAGCAGCTTGGGACAGACTAATTCACCCCTCCACTTT
TRBD2	.	TRBJ2-1	TRBV10-3	CAIRGHGLAGVEQFF	TGTGCCATCAGGGGGCATGGACTAGCGGGGGTCGAGCAGTTCTTC
.	.	TRBJ2-5	TRBV29-1	CSVENGAQETQYF	TGCAGCGTTGAAAATGGGGCGCAGGAGACCCAGTACTTC
.	.	TRBJ1-4	TRBV9	CASSVGLQPNEKLFF	TGTGCCAGCAGCGTAGGTTTGCAGCCTAATGAAAAACTGTTTTTT
.	.	TRBJ1-2	TRBV9	CASSVGTESNYGYTF	TGTGCCAGCAGCGTAGGGACAGAATCTAACTATGGCTACACCTTC